The clone carrying this T cell receptor beta chain was counted many times. Its antigen is as yet unknown. Co-extracting RNA and DNA was done with roughly 18-32 mg of unsorted bulk tissue as input. Starting from 450 to 500 ng of total RNA, TCR beta cDNA was produced with a primer in the constant region. What produced the TCR beta libraries was three nested multiplex PCR rounds using slightly modified ARM-PCR. Researchers ran the first two PCR rounds for ten to eleven cycles each with TRBV1-TRBV30 forward primers and a C-beta reverse primer. TCRdb fed the multiplex PCR reads into MiXCR, producing one record per CDR3 protein. The sample has 99,000 or so distinct CDR3 sequences, 69% seen once; the top ten hold over 9.5%. This sample stems from a study of tumor-infiltrating lymphocytes in primary liver carcinoma. The overall study: Measuring about 4.2 to 11 cm across, the tumors were staged as T1-T3 N0M0. Samples returned roughly 3.65 to 7.5 million productive TCRbeta reads, a yield that was similar across tissue types. Study outcomes and limitations: The 250 largest clones made up significantly more of tumor than blood repertoires (p = 0.039).

Germline V gene data show CDR1 as KGHDR and CDR2 as SFDVKD. Trimming took 6 bases from V and 1 from J; bases not matched to a gene: 1. The CDR3 is 13 amino acids. This clonotype was obtained from a woman aged 55-69 years with primary liver carcinoma and hepatitis B virus infection. The rearrangement uses TRBV24-1 and TRBJ2-7, with TRBD2 matching 8 bases. Sequenced sample: liver tumor tissue from sampling region 5. The sample's subset: tumor region T5, tumor centre. The CDR3: CATSSGGSYEQYF. The CDR3 nucleotides are TGTGCCACCAGTAGCGGGGGTTCCTACGAGCAGTACTTC.